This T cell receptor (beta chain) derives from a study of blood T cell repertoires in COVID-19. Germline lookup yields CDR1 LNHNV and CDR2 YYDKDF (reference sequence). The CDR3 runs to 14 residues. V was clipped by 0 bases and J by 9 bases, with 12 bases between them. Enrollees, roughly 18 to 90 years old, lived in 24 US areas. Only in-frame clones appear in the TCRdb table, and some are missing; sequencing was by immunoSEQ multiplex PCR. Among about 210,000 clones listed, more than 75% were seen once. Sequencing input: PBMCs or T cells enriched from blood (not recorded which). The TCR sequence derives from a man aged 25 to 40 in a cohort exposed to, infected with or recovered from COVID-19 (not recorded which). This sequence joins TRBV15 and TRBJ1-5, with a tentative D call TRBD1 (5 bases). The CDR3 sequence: CATSRDRVRGPQHF. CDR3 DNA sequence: TGTGCCACCAGCAGAGATCGTGTTAGGGGGCCCCAGCATTTT.